This T cell receptor beta chain was sequenced during a study of blood T cell repertoires in COVID-19. About the study: Nucleic acid was either cDNA or gDNA, and it came from T cells, B-cell-depleted T cells, or PBMCs.

This clone was picked up one time. This CDR3 has 19 amino acids. Germline V gene lookup returns CDR1 LGHNA and CDR2 YNFKEQ. Trimming took 0 bases from V and 4 from J; bases not matched to a gene: 15. The repertoire was sequenced with immunoSEQ multiplex PCR; TCRdb's copy has only in-frame clones and lacks some. The sample has 400,000 or so clones, 70% to 90% seen once. V is TRBV4-2 and J is TRBJ2-3; 8 bases map to TRBD2. Specimen: peripheral blood. The clonotype was recovered from a human donor in a cohort sampled during active COVID-19. The CDR3 DNA reads TGTGCCAGCAGCCAAGATGCGTCCCTTCCCAGCGGGGGCTCAGATACGCAGTATTTT. This sequence encodes CASSQDASLPSGGSDTQYF.